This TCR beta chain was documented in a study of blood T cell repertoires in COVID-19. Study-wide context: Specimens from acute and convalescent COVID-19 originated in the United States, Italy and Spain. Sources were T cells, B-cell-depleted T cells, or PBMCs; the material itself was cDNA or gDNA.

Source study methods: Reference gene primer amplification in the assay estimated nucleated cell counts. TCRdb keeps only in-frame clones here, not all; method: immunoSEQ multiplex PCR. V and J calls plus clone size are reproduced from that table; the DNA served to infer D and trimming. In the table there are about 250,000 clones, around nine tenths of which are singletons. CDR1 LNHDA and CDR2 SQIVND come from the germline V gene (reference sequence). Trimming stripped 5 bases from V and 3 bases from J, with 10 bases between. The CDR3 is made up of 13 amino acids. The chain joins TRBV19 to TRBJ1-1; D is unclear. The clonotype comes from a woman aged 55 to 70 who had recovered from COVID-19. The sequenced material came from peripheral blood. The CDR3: CASSQMKDTEAFF. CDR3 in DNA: TGTGCCAGTAGTCAGATGAAAGACACTGAAGCTTTCTTT. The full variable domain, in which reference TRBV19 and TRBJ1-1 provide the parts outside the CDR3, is DGGITQSPKYLFRKEGQNVTLSCEQNLNHDAMYWYRQDPGQGLRLIYYSQIVNDFQKGDIAEGYSVSREKKESFPLTVTSAQKNPTAFYLCASSQMKDTEAFFGQGTRLTVV.